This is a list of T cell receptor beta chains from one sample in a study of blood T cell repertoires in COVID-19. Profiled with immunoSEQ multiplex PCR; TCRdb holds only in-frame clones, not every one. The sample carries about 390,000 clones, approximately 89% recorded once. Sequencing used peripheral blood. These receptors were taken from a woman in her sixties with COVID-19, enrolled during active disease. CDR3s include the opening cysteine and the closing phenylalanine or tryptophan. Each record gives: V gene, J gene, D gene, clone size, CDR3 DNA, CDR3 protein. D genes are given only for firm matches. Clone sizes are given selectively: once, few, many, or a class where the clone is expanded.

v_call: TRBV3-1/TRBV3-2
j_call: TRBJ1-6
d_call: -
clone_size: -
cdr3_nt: TGTGCCAGCAGCCAACTAGGGGGGGATCTTCTTAATACAATCCCCCTCCACTTT
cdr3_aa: CASSQLGGDLLNTIPLHF

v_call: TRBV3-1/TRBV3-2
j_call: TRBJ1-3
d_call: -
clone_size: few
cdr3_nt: TGTGCCAGCAGCCTACGGACAGCTGGAAACACCATATATTTT
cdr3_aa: CASSLRTAGNTIYF

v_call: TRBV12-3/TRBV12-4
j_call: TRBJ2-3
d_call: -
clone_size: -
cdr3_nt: TGTGCCAGCAGTTTATGGCCAGATACGCAGTATTTT
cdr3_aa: CASSLWPDTQYF

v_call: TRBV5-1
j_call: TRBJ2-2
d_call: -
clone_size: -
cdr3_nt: TGCGCCAGCAGCTTGGGACCCTCGGGGAGCGGGGAGCTGTTTTTT
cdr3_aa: CASSLGPSGSGELFF

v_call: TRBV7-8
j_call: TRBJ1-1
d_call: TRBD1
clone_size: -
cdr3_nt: TGTGCCAGCAGCTTTAACAGGGGGCTTAACACTGAAGCTTTCTTT
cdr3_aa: CASSFNRGLNTEAFF

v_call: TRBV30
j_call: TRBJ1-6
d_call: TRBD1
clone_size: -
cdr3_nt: TGTGCCTGGAGTGTAGCAGGGGGTTCCTTAAGGCCCCTCCACTTT
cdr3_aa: CAWSVAGGSLRPLHF

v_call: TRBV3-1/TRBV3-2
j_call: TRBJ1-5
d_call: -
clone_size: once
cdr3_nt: TGTGCCAGCAGCAGAACAGAAAGTAGCAATCAGCCCCAGCATTTT
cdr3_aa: CASSRTESSNQPQHF

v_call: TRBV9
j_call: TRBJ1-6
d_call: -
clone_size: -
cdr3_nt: TGTGCCAGCAGCGTAGAGGGGGTCGCTAATTCACCCCTCCACTTT
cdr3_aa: CASSVEGVANSPLHF

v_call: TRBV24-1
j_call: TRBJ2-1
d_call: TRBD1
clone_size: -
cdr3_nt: TGTGCCACCAGTGGTTCCTTCGGGCCTTCAGGGGGTGAGCAGTTCTTC
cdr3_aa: CATSGSFGPSGGEQFF

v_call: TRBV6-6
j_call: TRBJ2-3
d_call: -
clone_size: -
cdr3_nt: TGTGCCAGCAGTTACTCGACGGCGGGGAGCACAGATACGCAGTATTTT
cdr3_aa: CASSYSTAGSTDTQYF

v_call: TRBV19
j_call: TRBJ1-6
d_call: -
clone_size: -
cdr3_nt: TGTGCCAGTAGTATCAACAGAAATAATTCACCCCTCCACTTT
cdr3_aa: CASSINRNNSPLHF

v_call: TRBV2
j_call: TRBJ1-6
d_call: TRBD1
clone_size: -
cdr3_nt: TGTGCCAGCAGCACACAGGGGTCGGGGAATAATTCACCCCTCCACTTT
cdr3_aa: CASSTQGSGNNSPLHF

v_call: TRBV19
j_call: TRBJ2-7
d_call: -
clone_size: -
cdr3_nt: TGTGCCAGTAGTATAACCGTGAGCTCCTACGAGCAGTACTTC
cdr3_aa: CASSITVSSYEQYF

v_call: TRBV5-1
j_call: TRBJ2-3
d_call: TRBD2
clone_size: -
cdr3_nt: TGCGCCAGCAGCTCAACTAGCGGGGGGGCCGAAACAACAGATACGCAGTATTTT
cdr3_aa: CASSSTSGGAETTDTQYF

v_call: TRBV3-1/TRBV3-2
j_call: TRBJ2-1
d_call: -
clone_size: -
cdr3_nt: TGTGCCAGCAGCCCTACTACGCTTGACTCCTACAATGAGCAGTTCTTC
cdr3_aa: CASSPTTLDSYNEQFF

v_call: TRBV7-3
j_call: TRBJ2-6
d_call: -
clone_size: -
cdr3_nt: TGTGCCAGCAGCTTAGGTCAGGGAGGTTTTGGGGCCAACGTCCTGACTTTC
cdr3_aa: CASSLGQGGFGANVLTF

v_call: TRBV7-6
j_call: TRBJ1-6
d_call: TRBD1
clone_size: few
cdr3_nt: TGTGCCAGCAGCGCGACGGGACAGGGAGGTTCACCCCTCCACTTT
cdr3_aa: CASSATGQGGSPLHF

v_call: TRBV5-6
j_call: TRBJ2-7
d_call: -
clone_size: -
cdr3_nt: TGTGCCAGCAGCTTGGCAGCCTACGAGCAGTACTTC
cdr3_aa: CASSLAAYEQYF

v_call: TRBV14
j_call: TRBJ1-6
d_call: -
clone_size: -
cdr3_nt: TGTGCCAGCAGCCAAGAACTGGTGTTTACACCCCTCCACTTT
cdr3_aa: CASSQELVFTPLHF

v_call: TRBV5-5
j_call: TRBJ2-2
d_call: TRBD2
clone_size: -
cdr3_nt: TGTGCCAGCAGCCTGACCGGACTAGCGGGGGGGCGGGCCGGGGAGCTGTTTTTT
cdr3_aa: CASSLTGLAGGRAGELFF

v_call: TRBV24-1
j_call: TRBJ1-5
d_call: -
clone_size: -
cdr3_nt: TGTGCCACCAGTGATCAGGGTCCCTTATATCAGCCCCAGCATTTT
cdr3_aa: CATSDQGPLYQPQHF

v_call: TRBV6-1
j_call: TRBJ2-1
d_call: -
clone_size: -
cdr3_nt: TGTGCCAGCAGTGAAATCGGGGATCCCTACAATGAGCAGTTCTTC
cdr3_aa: CASSEIGDPYNEQFF

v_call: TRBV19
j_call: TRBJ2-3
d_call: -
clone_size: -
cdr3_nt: TGTGCCAGTAGTAGGGGACTTCCAGATACGCAGTATTTT
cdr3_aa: CASSRGLPDTQYF

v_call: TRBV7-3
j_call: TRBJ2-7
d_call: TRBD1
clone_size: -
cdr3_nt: TGTGCCAGCAGCTTATTCAGGGACAGTAGCGAGCAGTACTTC
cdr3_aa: CASSLFRDSSEQYF

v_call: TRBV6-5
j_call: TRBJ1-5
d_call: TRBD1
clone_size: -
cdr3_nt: TGTGCCAGCAGGCGGGACAGCTCGCGGCCCCAGCATTTT
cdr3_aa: CASRRDSSRPQHF

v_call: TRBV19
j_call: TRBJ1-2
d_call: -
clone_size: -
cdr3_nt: TGTGCCAGTAGACCGGGTCCCGATCTAGGTGGCTACACCTTC
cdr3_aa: CASRPGPDLGGYTF

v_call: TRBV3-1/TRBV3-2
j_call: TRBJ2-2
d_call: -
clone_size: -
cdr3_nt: TGTGCCAGCAGCCCCTTGGAGGGGGAGCTGTTTTTT
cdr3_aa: CASSPLEGELFF

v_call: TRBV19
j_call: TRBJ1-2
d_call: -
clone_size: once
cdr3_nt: TGTGCCAGTTCTACACGGCAGGGCGGTGGCTACACCTTC
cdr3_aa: CASSTRQGGGYTF

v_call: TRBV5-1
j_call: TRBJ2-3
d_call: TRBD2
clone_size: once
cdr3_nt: TGCGCCAGCAGCTTGGGGGCTAGCGGGGGGCCCACAGATACGCAGTATTTT
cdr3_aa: CASSLGASGGPTDTQYF

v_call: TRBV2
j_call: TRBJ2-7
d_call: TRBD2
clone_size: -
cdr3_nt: TGTGCCAGCAGATTCACTAGCGGGGGGAGTCACGAGCAGTACTTC
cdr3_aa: CASRFTSGGSHEQYF

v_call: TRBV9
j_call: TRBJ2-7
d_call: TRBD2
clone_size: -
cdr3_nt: TGTGCCAGCAGCGTAGGAGACGGGGGGACCTACGAGCAGTACTTC
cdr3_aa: CASSVGDGGTYEQYF

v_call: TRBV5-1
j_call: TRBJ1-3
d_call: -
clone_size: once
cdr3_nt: TGCGCCAGCAGCTTGACGGGGTCCTTGGGAGGAAACACCATATATTTT
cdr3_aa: CASSLTGSLGGNTIYF

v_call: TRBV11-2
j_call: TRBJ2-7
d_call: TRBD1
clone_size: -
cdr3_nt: TGTGCCAGCAGCTTAGCGGTCGGCGGACAGGGGGCTTCCGAGCAGTACTTC
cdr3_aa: CASSLAVGGQGASEQYF

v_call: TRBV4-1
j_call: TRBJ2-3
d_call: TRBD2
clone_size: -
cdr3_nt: TGCGCCAGCAGCCAAGAGGGGGGACTAAGGACAGATACGCAGTATTTT
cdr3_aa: CASSQEGGLRTDTQYF

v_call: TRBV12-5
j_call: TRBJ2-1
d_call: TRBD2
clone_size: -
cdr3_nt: TGTGCTAGTGGGACCGGGACTAGCTCCTACAATGAGCAGTTCTTC
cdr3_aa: CASGTGTSSYNEQFF

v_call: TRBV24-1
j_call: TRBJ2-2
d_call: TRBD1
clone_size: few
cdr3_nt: TGTGCCACCAGTGATTTTGACAGGGGGGGCACCGGGGAGCTGTTTTTT
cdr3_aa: CATSDFDRGGTGELFF

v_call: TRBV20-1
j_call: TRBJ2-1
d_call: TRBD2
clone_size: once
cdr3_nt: TGCAGTGCTAGTGCTGTGGCGGGGGGGCCCGGTGAGCAGTTCTTC
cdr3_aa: CSASAVAGGPGEQFF

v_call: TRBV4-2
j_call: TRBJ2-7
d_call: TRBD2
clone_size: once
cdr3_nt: TGTGCCAGCAGCCAAGAGAGCGGGGTAAGCTCCTACGAGCAGTACTTC
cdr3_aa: CASSQESGVSSYEQYF

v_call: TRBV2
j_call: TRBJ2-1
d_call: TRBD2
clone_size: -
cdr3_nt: TGTGCCAGCAGTCAAGCGGGACTAGCGGGGGGTGAGCAGTTCTTC
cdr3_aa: CASSQAGLAGGEQFF

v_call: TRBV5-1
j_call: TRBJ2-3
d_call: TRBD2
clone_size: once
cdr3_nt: TGCGCCAGCAGCTTGGACACCAGCGGGGGATACACAGATACGCAGTATTTT
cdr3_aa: CASSLDTSGGYTDTQYF

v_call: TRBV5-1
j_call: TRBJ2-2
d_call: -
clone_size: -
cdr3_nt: TGCGCCAGCAGCTTGAGTAGGATAGCGCACACCGGGGAGCTGTTTTTT
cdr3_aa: CASSLSRIAHTGELFF

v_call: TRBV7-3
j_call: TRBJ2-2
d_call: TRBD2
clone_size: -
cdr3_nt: TGTGCCAGCGGCTCCCGAAAGCGGGGAAGTCCCACCGGGGAGCTGTTTTTT
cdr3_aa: CASGSRKRGSPTGELFF

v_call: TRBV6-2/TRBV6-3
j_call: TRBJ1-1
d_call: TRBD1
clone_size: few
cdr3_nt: TGTGCCAGCAGTTACGTGTCAGGGGGGATGGACACTGAAGCTTTCTTT
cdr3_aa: CASSYVSGGMDTEAFF

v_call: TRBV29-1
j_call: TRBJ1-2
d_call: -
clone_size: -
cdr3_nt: TGCAGCGTGGGCTCCGGGACACACTATGGCTACACCTTC
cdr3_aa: CSVGSGTHYGYTF

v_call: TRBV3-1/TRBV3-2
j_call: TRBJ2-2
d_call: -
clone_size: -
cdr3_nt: TGTGCCAGCAGCCACGGGGTGCTTGCCGGGGAGCTGTTTTTT
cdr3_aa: CASSHGVLAGELFF

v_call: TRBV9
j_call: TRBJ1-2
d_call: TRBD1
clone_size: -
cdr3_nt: TGTGCCAGCAGCGTAAGGGACAGGGCCACTAACTATGGCTACACCTTC
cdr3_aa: CASSVRDRATNYGYTF

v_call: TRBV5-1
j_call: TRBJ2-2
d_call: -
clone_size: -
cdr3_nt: TGCGCCAGCAGCGGGGATAACGCAGGGTGGTCCGGGGAGCTGTTTTTT
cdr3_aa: CASSGDNAGWSGELFF

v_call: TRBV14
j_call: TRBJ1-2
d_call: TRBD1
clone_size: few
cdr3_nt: TGTGCCAGCAGCCTAGCCGGGACAGGTTACGGCTACACCTTC
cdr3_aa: CASSLAGTGYGYTF

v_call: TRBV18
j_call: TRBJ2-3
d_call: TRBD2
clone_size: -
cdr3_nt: TGTGCCAGCTCACCACAGATACTCGCGGGGGACACAGATACGCAGTATTTT
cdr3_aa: CASSPQILAGDTDTQYF

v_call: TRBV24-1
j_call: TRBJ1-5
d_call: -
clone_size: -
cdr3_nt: TGTGCCACCAGTGATTTGGGGACAAATCAGCCCCAGCATTTT
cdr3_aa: CATSDLGTNQPQHF

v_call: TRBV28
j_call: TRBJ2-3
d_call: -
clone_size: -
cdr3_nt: TGTGCCAGCAGTTTACTATCGGGTATCCCTAGCACAGATACGCAGTATTTT
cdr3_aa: CASSLLSGIPSTDTQYF

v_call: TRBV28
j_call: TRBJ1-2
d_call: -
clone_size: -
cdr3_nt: TGTGCCAGCCTTAGAACAGATAACTATGGCTACACCTTC
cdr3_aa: CASLRTDNYGYTF